Following are 18 T cell receptor beta chains from one sample sequenced in a study of T cells in Graves' hyperthyroidism and ophthalmopathy. The CDR3 regions of TCR beta were amplified from RNA transcripts. The primer set for the first-round RT-PCR of the TCR CDR3 was HTBI. TCRdb used MiXCR to reprocess the multiplex PCR reads, holding one entry per CDR3 protein. This table holds more than 300,000 distinct CDR3 sequences, roughly 13% found once. The sequencing sample was made of blood. The receptors were gathered from a woman younger than 45 with Graves' hyperthyroidism.

The rearrangement links TRBV30 to TRBJ2-7; a weak D match, TRBD1 (6 bases). V lost 4 bases and J 3 bases, leaving 7 bases between the germline ends. The CDR3 extends over 11 amino acids. Germline V CDR1 and CDR2: GTSNPN, SVGIG (reference sequence). The CDR3: CAWTGDYEQYF. CDR3 coding DNA: TGTGCCTGGACAGGGGACTACGAGCAGTACTTC. Complete variable domain (other parts from reference TRBV30 and TRBJ2-7): SQTIHQWPATLVQPVGSPLSLECTVEGTSNPNLYWYRQAAGRGLQLLFYSVGIGQISSEVPQNLSASRPQDRQFILSSKKLLLSDSGFYLCAWTGDYEQYFGPGTRLTVT.

The rearrangement joins TRBV6-1 to TRBJ1-5, with a weak D call TRBD1 (5 bases). This CDR3 contains 14 residues. Germline V lookup: CDR1 MNHNS, CDR2 SASEGT. Trimming removed 6 bases at V and 5 bases at J, with 14 bases between. The CDR3 region has the DNA TGTGCCAGCAGCCCACGGGACGAATATCAGCCCCAGCATTTT. Amino acids: CASSPRDEYQPQHF.

This clonotype was seen at least ten times. The rearrangement links TRBV12-3 or TRBV12-4 to TRBJ1-1, with TRBD1 identical over 8 bases. J lost 5 bases, V lost 5 bases, and 7 bases had no gene match. This CDR3 has 14 amino acids. CDR3 in DNA: TGTGCCAGCAGTCGCGACAGGGGTGGTACTGAAGCTTTCTTT. Translating it yields CASSRDRGGTEAFF.

This clonotype was recorded at least ten times. This rearrangement joins TRBV6-2 or TRBV6-3 to TRBJ2-5; TRBD2 agrees at 7 bases. CDR3 length: 14 residues. V gave up 8 bases and J gave up 5 bases; unmatched junction bases: 11. Germline CDR1 and CDR2: MNHEY and SVGEGT. The CDR3 nucleotides read TGTGCCAGCGGAAGACTAGCCCAACTCGAGACCCAGTACTTC. Its translation: CASGRLAQLETQYF.

This clonotype showed up many times. The CDR3 here is CASSLPRGRPGELFF. CDR3 sequence (DNA): TGTGCCAGCAGCCTTCCCCGGGGAAGACCCGGGGAGCTGTTTTTT. The chain recombines TRBV11-2 with TRBJ2-2, with a possible D match to TRBD2 (5 bases). V was trimmed by 5 bases and J by 6 bases, leaving 16 bases between them. The CDR3 extends over 15 amino acids. Germline V gene lookup returns CDR1 SGHAT and CDR2 FQNNGV.

The J gene is TRBJ1-2, the V gene TRBV18; D might be TRBD1 (5 bases). Trimming cost V 0 bases and J 3 bases, with 11 bases left between them. The CDR3 is 15 amino acids. Germline CDR1 reads KGHSH; CDR2 reads LQKENI. The CDR3 nucleotides read TGTGCCAGCTCACCACCCCAGGGCTGGGACTATGGCTACACCTTC. Its translation is CASSPPQGWDYGYTF.

This clonotype was recorded at least ten times. V and J are TRBV18 and TRBJ2-7, with no clear D. The V gene's germline CDR1 is KGHSH and CDR2 LQKENI. The ends were cut back, 5 bases at V and 5 bases at J, with 19 bases in the middle. This CDR3 region has 15 residues. This chain's CDR3 is CASSSRDTVTHEQYF. In nucleotides, the CDR3 is TGTGCCAGCTCATCTAGGGATACGGTGACACACGAGCAGTACTTC.

This clonotype occurred many times. The chain recombines TRBV12-3 or TRBV12-4 with TRBJ2-7; no firm D call. CDR3 length: 11 residues. The V and J ends lost 3 bases and 5 bases respectively, with 5 bases between them. The CDR3 spells CASSLTHEQYF. CDR3 bases: TGTGCCAGCAGTTTGACCCACGAGCAGTACTTC.

This clonotype appeared many times. The chain links TRBV7-9 to TRBJ2-1; 8 bases map to TRBD2. There are 16 residues in the CDR3. V lost 3 bases and J lost 10; bases outside the gene matches: 14. CDR1 is SEHNR and CDR2 is FQNEAQ in the germline V gene (reference sequence). CDR3 sequence: CASSLGGSGSSGEQFF. In nucleotides, the CDR3 is TGTGCCAGCAGCTTGGGTGGGAGCGGGAGTTCAGGAGAGCAGTTCTTC.

Many counts were recorded for this clonotype. The chain couples TRBV28 to TRBJ1-4; 7 bases match TRBD1. V lost 7 bases, J lost 4 bases, and 9 bases stayed unmatched. The CDR3 loop spans 15 amino acids. From germline, CDR1 is MDHEN and CDR2 SYDVKM. As DNA, the CDR3 is TGTGCCAGCATCGACCCGGGACAGAGTAATGAAAAACTGTTTTTT. Its protein is CASIDPGQSNEKLFF.

At least ten counts were recorded for this clonotype. The chain has TRBV28 and TRBJ2-7, with TRBD2 as a possible D gene (6 bases). Germline V gene lookup returns CDR1 MDHEN and CDR2 SYDVKM. This CDR3 contains 14 residues. Trimming removed 6 bases at V and 3 bases at J, with 15 bases between. The CDR3 loop reads CASRGEATNYEQYF. CDR3 nucleotide sequence: TGTGCCAGCAGGGGGGAGGCTACAAACTACGAGCAGTACTTC. Complete variable domain (other parts from reference TRBV28 and TRBJ2-7): DVKVTQSSRYLVKRTGEKVFLECVQDMDHENMFWYRQDPGLGLRLIYFSYDVKMKEKGDIPEGYSVSREKKERFSLILESASTNQTSMYLCASRGEATNYEQYFGPGTRLTVT.

Ten or more counts support this clonotype. This chain uses TRBV12-3 or TRBV12-4 with TRBJ2-1, with 8 bases fitting TRBD2. V lost 6 bases, J lost 5 bases, and 6 bases stayed unmatched. The CDR3 loop spans 14 amino acids. CDR3 nucleotides: TGTGCCAGCAGAGGACGAGCGGGAGACAATGAGCAGTTCTTC. Protein product: CASRGRAGDNEQFF.

The chain is built from TRBV4-2 and TRBJ2-7; D is possibly TRBD2 (5 bases). V dropped 3 bases and J dropped 2 bases, with 14 bases sitting between them. The CDR3 is 15 amino acids. Per the germline V gene, CDR1 is LGHNA and CDR2 is YNFKEQ. The CDR3 coding sequence is TGTGCCAGCAGCCACGAGGGCGCAGGAACCTACGAGCAGTACTTC. Translated, it gives CASSHEGAGTYEQYF.

This clonotype came up a few times. The V call is TRBV6-4, the J call TRBJ1-5, with 8 bases lining up with TRBD1. This CDR3 contains 14 residues. Germline CDR1 is MRHNA and CDR2 is SNTAGT. V shed 11 bases, J shed 2 bases, and the junction held 8 bases outside the gene matches. The CDR3 DNA sequence: TGTGCCGGCCAGACAGGGGATGGCAATCAGCCCCAGCATTTT. Translated, it gives CAGQTGDGNQPQHF.

This clonotype was detected many times. This sequence joins TRBV20-1 and TRBJ2-5; D possibly matches TRBD1 or TRBD2 (5 bases each). CDR1 and CDR2 (germline): DFQATT, SNEGSKA (reference sequence). This CDR3 spans 12 amino acids. Trimming removed 5 bases from V and 5 bases from J, with 12 bases in between. DNA for the CDR3: TGCAGTGCTGAAGACGAGGGGGAGACCCAGTACTTC. Translating gives CSAEDEGETQYF.

This sequence joins TRBV4-3 and TRBJ2-7; 7 positions match TRBD1. Germline V gene sequence: CDR1 LGHNA, CDR2 YSLEER. The J segment lost 6 bases and the V segment lost 0 bases, leaving 5 bases of the junction unmatched. The CDR3 is made up of 14 amino acids. For the CDR3, the DNA is TGCGCCAGCAGCCAAGACAGAAGGGGGCCCGAGCAGTACTTC. It yields the protein CASSQDRRGPEQYF.

Of note for this clonotype: It may be a read error: a sequence one base away is much more abundant. Since no conserved phenylalanine or tryptophan closes the CDR3, a read error is the likely cause. The V and J genes are TRBV2 and TRBJ1-1; no definite D call. This CDR3 has 11 residues. Germline lookup yields CDR1 SNHLY and CDR2 FYNNEI. Trimming removed 6 bases from V and 8 bases from J, with 10 bases in between. CDR3 nucleotide sequence: TGTGCCAGCAGGTACACGACAGAAGCTTTCCTT. Protein product: CASRYTTEAFL.

V usage is TRBV4-1 and J usage is TRBJ2-1; 8 nucleotides line up with TRBD1. With V trimmed by 0 bases and J by 4 bases, 5 bases remained unmatched. The germline CDR1 and CDR2 sequences are MGHRA and YSYEKL. The CDR3 is made up of 16 amino acids. CDR3 amino acids: CASSQDGDRGYNEQFF. The CDR3 DNA follows: TGCGCCAGCAGCCAAGACGGCGACAGGGGTTACAATGAGCAGTTCTTC.